This T cell receptor beta chain originates from a study of CD8 T cells in Susac syndrome. Reverse transcription of 0.5 to 1 ug RNA was carried out with random hexamers. Across 54 Vbeta and 13 Jbeta, TCR beta CDR3 was amplified with immunoSEQ multiplex PCR. Each CDR3 protein gets one entry after TCRdb re-called the immunoSEQ multiplex PCR reads with MiXCR. Here the sample spans about 190,000 distinct CDR3 sequences, 90% to 95% being singletons. This clonotype appeared a few times. The sequence was collected from a human donor in good health. Sequencing was done on a sample of CD4+ T cells from PBMCs.

This CDR3 reads CASSLDSYNEQFF. For the CDR3, the DNA is TGTGCCAGCAGTTTGGACTCATACAATGAGCAGTTCTTC. V and J are TRBV7-9 and TRBJ2-1, with D perhaps matching TRBD2 (5 bases). The CDR3 sequence is 13 residues long. V lost 6 bases, J lost 4 bases, and 10 bases lay in between. CDR1 SEHNR and CDR2 FQNEAQ come from the germline V gene (reference sequence).